This T cell receptor beta chain was sequenced in a study of PD-L1 blockade in urothelial cancer. Repertoires were generated with immunoSEQ multiplex PCR, while TCRdb's copy carries only in-frame clones and drops some. The data hold 70,000 to 75,000 clones, with about 89% observed a single time. In germline, CDR1 is MNHEY, CDR2 SVGAGI. V lost 6 bases and J lost 6; bases outside the gene matches: 6. The CDR3 totals 13 residues. The origin of this receptor is a man in his sixties with urothelial cancer. The sequencing here drew on PBMCs, taken around atezolizumab (anti-PD-L1) treatment. This chain joins TRBV6-5 and TRBJ1-1; the match to TRBD1 covers 8 bases. CDR3 amino acids: CASSRKQGAEAFF. The CDR3 DNA is TGTGCCAGCAGCCGGAAACAGGGGGCTGAAGCTTTCTTT.